The 7 T cell receptor beta chains below come from one sample, sequenced in a study of Graves' ophthalmopathy and Graves' hyperthyroidism. RNA transcripts were the source from which TCR beta CDR3 regions were amplified. Second-round multiplex PCR followed a first-round RT-PCR using HTBI primers. TCRdb analysed the multiplex PCR reads with MiXCR anew, one entry per CDR3 protein. Of almost 400,000 distinct CDR3 sequences in the sample, around 20% were seen once. Material for sequencing was peripheral blood. The receptors stem from a woman between 18 and 30 years old with Graves' ophthalmopathy.

This clonotype was seen many times. The J gene is TRBJ1-6, the V gene TRBV4-2; D not resolved. Germline V lookup: CDR1 LGHNA, CDR2 YNFKEQ. V was pared by 0 bases and J by 7 bases, with 19 bases between. The CDR3 is 18 residues long. CDR3 residues: CASSQDLGFGARNSPLHF. Written as DNA, the CDR3 is TGTGCCAGCAGCCAAGATTTGGGCTTCGGCGCTCGAAATTCACCCCTCCACTTT.

This clonotype was recorded many times. This chain joins TRBV7-9 and TRBJ1-1; no clear D gene. The CDR3 loop spans 13 amino acids. The germline gives CDR1 SEHNR, CDR2 FQNEAQ (reference sequence). V was trimmed by 0 bases and J by 6 bases, leaving 8 bases between them. CDR3 residues: CASSLARIAEAFF. DNA of the CDR3: TGTGCCAGCAGCTTAGCTAGGATCGCTGAAGCTTTCTTT.

This clonotype was seen ten or more times. The CDR3 nucleotides read TGTGCCAGCAGCCTAGGGGCAGGGCAGACCTACGAGCAGTACTTC. Protein: CASSLGAGQTYEQYF. The chain combines TRBV7-2 with TRBJ2-7; perhaps TRBD1 as D (5 bases). The length of the CDR3 is 15 residues. In germline, CDR1 is SGHTA, CDR2 FQGNSA. V was trimmed by 5 bases and J by 2 bases, leaving 16 bases between them.

The sample holds many counts of this clonotype. The J gene is TRBJ1-2, the V gene TRBV13; D is unclear. V was clipped by 4 bases and J by 3 bases, with 12 bases between them. The germline CDR1 and CDR2 sequences are PRHDT and FYEKMQ (reference sequence). The CDR3 extends over 14 amino acids. The CDR3 DNA follows: TGTGCCAGCAGCTCCCGCCTACCCTACTATGGCTACACCTTC. Translating gives CASSSRLPYYGYTF.

This clonotype was picked up a small number of times. The chain uses TRBV15 and TRBJ2-5, with D tentatively TRBD2 (5 bases). The germline V gene has CDR1 LNHNV and CDR2 YYDKDF (reference sequence). V lost 0 bases, J lost 2 bases, and 7 bases lay in between. The CDR3 runs to 14 residues. CDR3 protein: CATSRDRGQETQYF. CDR3 coding DNA: TGTGCCACCAGCAGAGATCGGGGACAAGAGACCCAGTACTTC.

This clonotype was detected many times. The V gene is TRBV6-1, the J gene TRBJ1-5; weak D call: TRBD1 (5 bases). Germline CDR1 and CDR2: MNHNS and SASEGT. The CDR3 consists of 14 residues. V was shortened by 2 bases and J by 4 bases, with 9 bases between the two germline ends. Here the CDR3 DNA reads TGTGCCAGCAGTGAAACGGCAGGGAATCAGCCCCAGCATTTT. Its protein is CASSETAGNQPQHF.

Ten or more counts support this clonotype. The chain is built from TRBV7-2 and TRBJ1-1, with D tentatively TRBD1 (5 bases). The germline V gene encodes CDR1 SGHTA and CDR2 FQGNSA. This CDR3 comprises 15 residues. Trimming cost V 4 bases and J 1 base, with 13 bases left between them. The CDR3 here is CASSSRWGSNTEAFF. Here the CDR3 DNA reads TGTGCCAGCAGCTCTCGGTGGGGGTCGAACACTGAAGCTTTCTTT.